One T cell receptor beta chain is described in this entry. The antigen is undetermined. Within the ViraFEST assay, antigen-specific CD4+ T cells underwent expansion with viral peptide pools prior to sequencing. It was after approximately 11 days of culture that CD4+ T cells were isolated. Testing of the vaccine recipients showed negative nucleocapsid antibodies and no prior SARS-CoV-2 infection. IL-2 at 10 IU/ml and peptides at about 10 ug/ml were added to cultured PBMC, fewer than 2.5 million per well. Replacing half the medium with IL-2 medium was done on days 3 and 7. This sample is part of a study of vaccination effects on CD4 cells after COVID-19. Across the whole study: Two doses of either BNT162b2 or mRNA-1273 were given to each participant. Study-level points and caveats: Marked clonal contraction of both clone types appeared late after vaccination.

Assay: immunoSEQ multiplex PCR; the TCRdb copy retains only in-frame clones and omits some. The data hold about 28,000 clones, with 75% to 85% observed a single time. The V gene's germline CDR1 is SGHRS and CDR2 YFSETQ. The CDR3 is 14 residues long. V was cut by 4 bases and J by 6 bases, with 13 bases left in between. V and J are TRBV5-1 and TRBJ2-2; possible D gene TRBD1, 5 bases. The clonotype comes from a human donor who received a COVID-19 vaccine. The sample in question was CD4+ T cells from PBMCs cultured with SARS-CoV-2 spike peptides, obtained before COVID-19 vaccination. CDR3 loop: CASSPRTTPGELFF. The CDR3, as DNA: TGCGCCAGCAGCCCCCGGACAACCCCCGGGGAGCTGTTTTTT.